The present T cell receptor (beta chain) was sequenced within a study of beta chain features in type 1 diabetes. The overall study: Regarding age, gender and cell yields, patients proved similar to healthy donors.

Broader study findings: Among type 1 diabetes patients, VDJ junctions had fewer insertions and more deletions.

Each population that was sorted was more than 95% pure. This clone was recorded a few times. Its specificity is unknown. Every bit of the isolated RNA underwent reverse transcription, so sequencing read expressed TCRB transcripts. The data were produced by immunoSEQ multiplex PCR, yet TCRdb's version contains in-frame clones alone and is incomplete. Of just over 150,000 clones listed, 11% are singletons. Germline-derived CDR1 and CDR2 are SGHTA and FQGTGA. The germline V and J ends were trimmed by 0 bases and 1 base, with 4 bases remaining between them. The CDR3 has 15 residues. This chain joins TRBV7-3 and TRBJ2-6; no firm D call. This sequence originates from a young man in good health. The source material was central memory CD4+ T cells from blood. CDR3 loop: CASSLTGSGANVLTF. For the CDR3, the DNA is TGTGCCAGCAGCTTAACAGGGTCTGGGGCCAACGTCCTGACTTTC.